Each of the 9 T cell receptor beta chains below was sequenced from the same sample in a study of graft-versus-host responses after intestinal transplantation. No antigen has been assigned to these receptors. TCRdb's table, derived via immunoSEQ multiplex PCR, lists solely in-frame clones and lacks some. The sample includes some 90,000 clones, 75% to 90% seen only once; the top ten take around 0.11%. Material: unstimulated CD4+ T cells sorted from spleen or lymph node cells, obtained before intestinal transplant. The receptors originated from a human donor who received an intestinal transplant.

This chain connects TRBV5-1 to TRBJ2-5; TRBD1 matches 7 bases. V shed 3 bases and J 5 bases; nucleotides not matched to a gene: 4. There are 13 residues in the CDR3. Germline CDR1 and CDR2: SGHRS and YFSETQ. For the CDR3, the DNA is TGCGCCAGCAGCTCGACAGGGATGGAGACCCAGTACTTC. Protein product: CASSSTGMETQYF.

V usage is TRBV18 and J usage is TRBJ2-7; TRBD1 agrees at 7 bases. The J segment lost 5 bases and the V segment lost 2 bases, leaving 9 bases of the junction unmatched. CDR3 length: 15 amino acids. Germline V gene sequence: CDR1 KGHSH, CDR2 LQKENI. In DNA, the CDR3 is TGTGCCAGCTCACCAGGACAGGCCATAAAACACGAGCAGTACTTC. Its protein product is CASSPGQAIKHEQYF.

The rearrangement joins TRBV27 to TRBJ2-3; 14 bases agree with TRBD2. CDR3 length: 17 residues. Germline trimming cut 0 bases from V and 4 bases from J; bases unmatched to any gene: 3. The germline gives CDR1 MNHEY, CDR2 SMNVEV (reference sequence). CDR3 bases: TGTGCCAGCAGTTTATCGACTAGCGGGGGGGCCTCAGATACGCAGTATTTT. It specifies CASSLSTSGGASDTQYF.

This chain links TRBV18 with TRBJ2-6; D not certain. There are 17 residues in the CDR3. V was shortened by 2 bases and J by 0 bases, with 11 bases between the two germline ends. Germline CDR1 KGHSH, CDR2 LQKENI. The CDR3 bases are TGTGCCAGCTCACCATTAGTAAGGAGCTCTGGGGCCAACGTCCTGACTTTC. Translating gives CASSPLVRSSGANVLTF.

This clone has just one count. This chain links TRBV6-6 with TRBJ2-5; 9 positions match TRBD2. V dropped 6 bases and J dropped 4; count of bases not matched to a gene: 6. The CDR3 loop spans 14 amino acids. From germline, CDR1 is MNHNY and CDR2 SVGAGI (reference sequence). DNA for the CDR3: TGTGCCAGCAGCCGCGGGGGGGCGGTAGAGACCCAGTACTTC. This codes for CASSRGGAVETQYF.

The J gene is TRBJ1-2, the V gene TRBV2; D is ambiguous. CDR1 SNHLY and CDR2 FYNNEI come from the germline V gene. V was trimmed by 4 bases and J by 8 bases, leaving 14 bases between them. This CDR3 spans 13 amino acids. CDR3: CASSVSEVGGYTF. CDR3 nucleotide sequence: TGTGCCAGCAGTGTGAGCGAAGTCGGGGGCTACACCTTC.

The V call is TRBV5-1, the J call TRBJ2-7; possibly TRBD1 for D (6 bases). The germline V gene has CDR1 SGHRS and CDR2 YFSETQ. Trimming stripped 7 bases from V and 2 bases from J, with 13 bases between. This CDR3 region has 13 residues. The CDR3 protein is CASQGSLAYEQYF. The CDR3 coding sequence is TGCGCCAGCCAGGGGTCACTGGCCTACGAGCAGTACTTC.

The V call is TRBV5-1, the J call TRBJ2-1; 7 bases are shared with TRBD2. After removal of 4 bases from V and 0 bases from J, the junction contained 7 bases not matched to a gene. Germline assignment: CDR1 SGHRS and CDR2 YFSETQ. There are 16 residues in the CDR3. The CDR3 DNA reads as TGCGCCAGCAGCGGGGAGCGGGGTAGCTCCTACAATGAGCAGTTCTTC. It translates to CASSGERGSSYNEQFF.

The chain is built from TRBV5-1 and TRBJ2-1; D is perhaps TRBD1 (6 bases). Per the germline V gene, CDR1 is SGHRS and CDR2 is YFSETQ. This CDR3 is 15 amino acids long. V lost 0 bases, J lost 4 bases, and 11 bases lay in between. The CDR3 protein is CASSLDRAQYNEQFF. Written as DNA, the CDR3 is TGCGCCAGCAGCTTGGACAGGGCCCAATACAATGAGCAGTTCTTC.